What follows describes a single T cell receptor (beta chain). This record belongs to a study of blood T cell repertoires in COVID-19. Turning to the study itself: Samples came from the United States, Italy and Spain, spanning acute and convalescent COVID-19. The cDNA or gDNA used as material had been derived from T cells, B-cell-depleted T cells, or PBMCs.

In the authors' workflow: How many nucleated cells were present was estimated from reference gene primer amplification. The table came from immunoSEQ multiplex PCR; TCRdb's copy has only in-frame clones and leaves some out. V and J calls and clone size are copied from that table; D and trimming were computed from the DNA. The sample carries roughly 670,000 clones, more than 80% recorded once. Sequencing used peripheral blood. The TCR originated in a woman between 18 and 29 years old with acute or convalescent COVID-19.

CDR3 region: CASSKKPGQGAVGTEAFF. The CDR3 DNA reads TGTGCCAGCAGCAAAAAACCGGGACAGGGGGCGGTGGGCACTGAAGCTTTCTTT. This chain links TRBV21-1 with TRBJ1-1; the D call in the table, TRBD1, was not verified against the DNA. TRBV21-1 is assigned pseudogene status. The CDR3 length is 18 residues.